These 19 T cell receptor beta chains were all obtained from the same sample, sequenced in a study of shared clonotypes between healthy human individuals. Selected positively for CCR7 and CD45RO-negative, naive CD8 cells excluded terminally differentiated effector memory CD45RA+ cells. Sequencing used immunoSEQ multiplex PCR; TCRdb keeps in-frame clones, though not all of them. Altogether about 2.1 million clones are present, more than 85% being singletons, with the ten largest covering about 1.5%. Source material: naive CD8+ T cells from PBMCs. The receptors here all came from a man between 18 and 35 years old in good health. Some clones in this sample may be carry-over from other donors' samples.

J is TRBJ2-7 and V is TRBV11-2; D unresolved. The germline CDR1 and CDR2 sequences are SGHAT and FQNNGV. The CDR3 runs to 16 residues. The V gene lost 7 bases and the J gene lost 6 bases, with 25 bases spanning the gap. CDR3 protein: CASTLRPGDWSIEQYF. The CDR3 DNA is TGTGCCAGCACCCTTAGACCAGGAGACTGGAGTATCGAGCAGTACTTC.

The chain links TRBV11-2 to TRBJ2-2; 7 bases are a match to TRBD2. The CDR3 length is 15 residues. Germline loops: CDR1 SGHAT, CDR2 FQNNGV. V lost 5 bases and J lost 0; bases outside the gene matches: 3. The DNA of the CDR3 is TGTGCCAGCAGCCGCGGGAGCCCGAACACCGGGGAGCTGTTTTTT. This encodes CASSRGSPNTGELFF.

This chain joins TRBV28 and TRBJ1-1; D gene unclear. Germline loops: CDR1 MDHEN, CDR2 SYDVKM. This CDR3 spans 16 amino acids. V lost 4 bases, J lost 5 bases, and 20 bases lay in between. The CDR3 here is CASSSAGEGIGTEAFF. CDR3 coding DNA: TGTGCCAGCAGTTCTGCTGGGGAAGGGATAGGAACTGAAGCTTTCTTT.

This sequence joins TRBV2 and TRBJ2-7, with 7 bases matching TRBD1. Germline values: CDR1 SNHLY, CDR2 FYNNEI. The ends lost 0 bases at V and 0 bases at J; junction bases unmatched: 5. The length of the CDR3 is 16 residues. In DNA form, the CDR3 reads TGTGCCAGCAGTGAAGCTGGACAGGTTGGCTCCTACGAGCAGTACTTC. As protein: CASSEAGQVGSYEQYF. The full variable domain, its missing parts supplied by reference TRBV2 and TRBJ2-7, is EPEVTQTPSHQVTQMGQEVILRCVPISNHLYFYWYRQILGQKVEFLVSFYNNEISEKSEIFDDQFSVERPDGSNFTLKIRSTKLEDSAMYFCASSEAGQVGSYEQYFGPGTRLTVT.

The chain combines TRBV15 with TRBJ2-6; 9 bases align to TRBD1. Unmatched junction bases numbered 14, after V lost 5 bases and J lost 0 bases. The germline CDR1 and CDR2 sequences are LNHNV and YYDKDF (reference sequence). The length of the CDR3 is 20 residues. In DNA, the CDR3 is TGTGCCACCAGCCCCCACCGTCCCGGGACAGGGATCTCTGGGGCCAACGTCCTGACTTTC. It specifies CATSPHRPGTGISGANVLTF.

This clone was seen just once. V is TRBV5-4 and J is TRBJ2-3; the D call may be TRBD1 or TRBD2 (5 bases each). V shed 4 bases and J shed 2 bases, with 14 bases lying between them. The germline V gene has CDR1 SGHNT and CDR2 YYREEE (reference sequence). There are 15 residues in the CDR3. The CDR3: CASSQGPTPTDTQYF. The CDR3 DNA is TGTGCCAGCAGCCAGGGACCTACGCCCACAGATACGCAGTATTTT.

There are a few counts of this clone. This sequence joins TRBV19 and TRBJ1-1, with TRBD1 matching 12 bases. Germline V gene data show CDR1 as LNHDA and CDR2 as SQIVND (reference sequence). The V and J ends lost 5 bases and 5 bases, in that order; junction bases with no gene match: 3. The CDR3 extends over 14 amino acids. CDR3 region: CASSLGQGATEAFF. CDR3 in DNA: TGTGCCAGTAGTCTGGGACAGGGGGCGACTGAAGCTTTCTTT.

This clone appeared a single time. The chain carries TRBV11-3 and TRBJ1-1; tentative D call: TRBD1 (5 bases). Looked up from germline, CDR1 is SGHNT and CDR2 is YENEEA. The CDR3 runs to 14 residues. Trimming cost V 3 bases and J 6 bases, with 14 bases left between them. CDR3 residues: CASSFRGSGSEAFF. The CDR3 region has the DNA TGTGCCAGCAGCTTCCGGGGGTCGGGGTCTGAAGCTTTCTTT.

This chain uses TRBV15 with TRBJ2-3; 8 bases align to TRBD2. Germline V gene data show CDR1 as LNHNV and CDR2 as YYDKDF (reference sequence). V was pared by 9 bases and J by 6 bases, with 14 bases of the junction left unmatched. The CDR3 loop spans 15 amino acids. In nucleotides, the CDR3 is TGTGCCACAGCTAGGGCGGGAGGTTGGCGGGATACGCAGTATTTT. Protein sequence: CATARAGGWRDTQYF. Together with reference TRBV15 and TRBJ2-3, the CDR3 gives the full variable domain: DAMVIQNPRYQVTQFGKPVTLSCSQTLNHNVMYWYQQKSSQAPKLLFHYYDKDFNNEADTPDNFQSRRPNTSFCFLDIRSPGLGDTAMYLCATARAGGWRDTQYFGPGTRLTVL.

As regards this clone: The identical CDR3 is also encoded by other nucleotide sequences in the sample. The V gene is TRBV4-2, the J gene TRBJ2-1, with 7 bases aligning to TRBD1. Germline values: CDR1 LGHNA, CDR2 YNFKEQ. V shed 2 bases, J shed 5 bases, and the junction held 3 bases outside the gene matches. CDR3 length equals 14 residues. The CDR3 sequence: CASSQPGQNNEQFF. CDR3 nucleotides: TGTGCCAGCAGCCAACCGGGACAGAACAATGAGCAGTTCTTC.

V gene TRBV2 combines with J gene TRBJ1-1; 7 bases are a match to TRBD1. This CDR3 spans 17 amino acids. CDR1 and CDR2 from the germline V gene are SNHLY and FYNNEI. Trimming took 6 bases from V and 5 from J; bases not matched to a gene: 18. CDR3 in amino acids: CASSEPRAYTGETEAFF. Written as DNA, the CDR3 is TGTGCCAGCAGCGAACCGCGGGCCTACACAGGGGAGACTGAAGCTTTCTTT. Based on the CDR3 plus reference TRBV2 and TRBJ1-1, the full variable domain is EPEVTQTPSHQVTQMGQEVILRCVPISNHLYFYWYRQILGQKVEFLVSFYNNEISEKSEIFDDQFSVERPDGSNFTLKIRSTKLEDSAMYFCASSEPRAYTGETEAFFGQGTRLTVV.

This chain connects TRBV11-2 to TRBJ2-3, with D unresolved. The germline V gene encodes CDR1 SGHAT and CDR2 FQNNGV. Deletions cut 2 bases from V and 4 bases from J, with 4 bases between. The CDR3 has 12 amino acids. CDR3 nucleotides: TGTGCCAGCAGCTTAACGCCAGATACGCAGTATTTT. It encodes CASSLTPDTQYF.

The V gene is TRBV15, the J gene TRBJ2-7; 8 bases map to TRBD1. Germline-derived CDR1 and CDR2 are LNHNV and YYDKDF (reference sequence). Trimming cost V 0 bases and J 7 bases; bases outside gene matches: 11. The CDR3 has 16 amino acids. CDR3 nucleotide sequence: TGTGCCACCAGCAGAGATCTCCGGCAGGGGGCAAGTGAGCAGTACTTC. It encodes CATSRDLRQGASEQYF.

The rearrangement links TRBV7-9 to TRBJ1-5; possibly TRBD1 for D (5 bases). The CDR3 has 17 residues. The V end was cut by 1 base, the J end by 2 bases, with 15 bases between. The germline V gene encodes CDR1 SEHNR and CDR2 FQNEAQ (reference sequence). CDR3 amino acids: CASSLGGLGEGNQPQHF. Written as DNA, the CDR3 is TGTGCCAGCAGCTTAGGGGGCCTGGGCGAGGGCAATCAGCCCCAGCATTTT. The full variable domain, with the rest looked up from reference TRBV7-9 and TRBJ1-5, is DTGVSQNPRHKITKRGQNVTFRCDPISEHNRLYWYRQTLGQGPEFLTYFQNEAQLEKSRLLSDRFSAERPKGSFSTLEIQRTEQGDSAMYLCASSLGGLGEGNQPQHFGDGTRLSIL.

The CDR3 loop reads CAWKGGYETQYF. Here the CDR3 DNA reads TGTGCCTGGAAGGGAGGGTACGAGACCCAGTACTTC. The V and J genes are TRBV30 and TRBJ2-5, with 7 bases identical to TRBD2. CDR1 and CDR2 from the germline V gene are GTSNPN and SVGIG (reference sequence). This CDR3 spans 12 amino acids. V was clipped by 4 bases and J by 5 bases; unmatched bases: 4.

This chain uses TRBV7-9 with TRBJ2-1; perhaps TRBD2 as D (6 bases). V was shortened by 5 bases and J by 5 bases, with 16 bases between the two germline ends. CDR1 SEHNR and CDR2 FQNEAQ come from the germline V gene (reference sequence). CDR3 length: 15 residues. The CDR3 DNA follows: TGTGCCAGCAGCCGAGTGGAGGGGCTGAACAATGAGCAGTTCTTC. As protein: CASSRVEGLNNEQFF.

The chain joins TRBV27 to TRBJ2-7; 10 bases fit TRBD1. CDR1 and CDR2 (germline): MNHEY, SMNVEV (reference sequence). Trimming cost V 5 bases and J 4 bases; bases outside gene matches: 8. The CDR3 is made up of 15 amino acids. The CDR3 DNA follows: TGTGCCAGCAGTCCACGACAGGGGGCAAGGTACGAGCAGTACTTC. Protein: CASSPRQGARYEQYF.

J is TRBJ2-7 and V is TRBV27, with 11 bases that match TRBD2. CDR1 and CDR2 from the germline V gene are MNHEY and SMNVEV (reference sequence). Germline trimming cut 5 bases from V and 6 bases from J; bases unmatched to any gene: 15. The CDR3 spans 17 residues. In DNA form, the CDR3 reads TGTGCCAGCAGTCACCAACCCGGGACTAGCGGACTCCGCGAGCAGTACTTC. This translates into CASSHQPGTSGLREQYF.

The chain has TRBV27 and TRBJ1-2; TRBD1 matches 9 bases. The V and J ends lost 5 bases and 8 bases, in that order; junction bases with no gene match: 12. CDR1 is MNHEY, CDR2 SMNVEV, per germline (reference sequence). This CDR3 is 15 amino acids long. For the CDR3, the DNA is TGTGCCAGCAGTAAAACAGGGGGCCCTCTGTGGGGCTACACCTTC. This gives the protein CASSKTGGPLWGYTF.